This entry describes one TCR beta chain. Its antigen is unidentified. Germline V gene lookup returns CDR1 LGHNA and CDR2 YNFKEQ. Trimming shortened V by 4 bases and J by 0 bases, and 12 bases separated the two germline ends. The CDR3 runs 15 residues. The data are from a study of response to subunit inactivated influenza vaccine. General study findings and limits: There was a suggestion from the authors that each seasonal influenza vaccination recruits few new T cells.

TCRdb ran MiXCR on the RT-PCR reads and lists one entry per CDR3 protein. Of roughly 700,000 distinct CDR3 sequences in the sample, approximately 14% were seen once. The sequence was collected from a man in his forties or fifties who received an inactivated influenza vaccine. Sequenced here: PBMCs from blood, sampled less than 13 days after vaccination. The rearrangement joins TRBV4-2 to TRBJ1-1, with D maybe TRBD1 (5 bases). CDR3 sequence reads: CASSPHRIMNTEAFF. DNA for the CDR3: TGTGCCAGCAGCCCCCACAGGATAATGAACACTGAAGCTTTCTTT.